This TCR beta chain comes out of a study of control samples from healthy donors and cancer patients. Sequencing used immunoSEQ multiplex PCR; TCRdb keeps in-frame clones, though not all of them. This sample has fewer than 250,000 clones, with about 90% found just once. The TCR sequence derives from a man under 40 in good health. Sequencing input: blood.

As DNA, the CDR3 is TGTGCCAGCGGACGACGGACCTACGAGCAGTACTTC. Translating gives CASGRRTYEQYF. This chain links TRBV12-3 or TRBV12-4 with TRBJ2-7; no clear D. CDR3 length: 12 residues. Trimming removed 8 bases from V and 2 bases from J, with 10 bases in between.